This T cell receptor beta chain comes out of a study of control samples from healthy donors and cancer patients. CDR3 length equals 15 residues. Germline CDR1 reads SSHAT; CDR2 reads FNYEAQ (reference sequence). Libraries were prepared by immunoSEQ multiplex PCR; TCRdb keeps only in-frame clonotypes and omits some of them. The sample lists under 150,000 clones; over 85% were seen once. Of note for this clone: One end of the junction varies from germline; a read error may be responsible.

Source material: blood. The chain is built from TRBV7-7 and TRBJ2-5; D may correspond to TRBD1 or TRBD2 (5 bases each). The clonotype was recovered from a man aged 25-45 years in good health. The CDR3 protein is CASSLAPGIEETQYF. The CDR3 DNA sequence: TGTGCTAGCAGCTTAGCGCCAGGGATTGAAGAGACCCAGTACTTC.